This T cell receptor beta chain comes out of a study of CD8 T cells in ankylosing spondylitis. Germline lookup yields CDR1 MNHEY and CDR2 SVGAGI. The CDR3 is 15 residues long. A quantitative 5'-RACE method, one with molecular barcodes, was used to make TCR beta libraries. TCRdb itself ran the 5' RACE reads through MiXCR, one entry per CDR3 protein. The sample has some 840,000 distinct CDR3 sequences; 12% are singletons. To note about this clonotype: Its target is not known. A much larger clone differs by one base, so this may be a read error.

Findings and limits, study-wide: Within ankylosing spondylitis blood, a TCR beta motif made up of fewer than ten highly homologous variants appeared to be characteristic. Reportedly, disease-linked clones are significantly enriched in ankylosing spondylitis patients' matched synovial fluid. Disease-linked clones, CD8+, were relatively rare in peripheral blood. In reactive arthritis synovial fluid and blood, some motif variants had been reported before.

This chain links TRBV6-5 with TRBJ2-7; D is unresolved. Specimen: blood, either unsorted or a sorted T cell fraction (not recorded which). This clonotype was obtained from a male donor with ankylosing spondylitis. The CDR3 coding sequence is TGTGCCTGCAGTTACTCGATTTTAGGTTCCTACGAGCAGTACTTC. Its translation is CACSYSILGSYEQYF.